This paragraph reports one T cell receptor beta chain. Antigen specificity is unknown. The CDR3 runs 12 residues. Trimming removed 0 bases from V and 8 bases from J, with 8 bases in between. Germline assignment: CDR1 SGHNT and CDR2 YYREEE (reference sequence). These data belong to a study of tumor-infiltrating lymphocytes in primary liver carcinoma. The study's findings and limits: The overlap of tumor-adjacent and tumor-blood pairs was smaller than that of tumor region pairs.

From approximately 530 ng of total RNA, TCR beta-specific cDNA was reverse-transcribed using a constant-region primer. Each TCR beta library was derived from three nested multiplex PCR rounds that employed slightly modified ARM-PCR. PCR rounds one and two used TRBV1-TRBV30 forward primers with a C-beta reverse primer for around 9 cycles each. A single record per CDR3 protein comes from TCRdb applying MiXCR to the multiplex PCR reads. Of around 330,000 distinct CDR3 sequences in the sample, approximately 65% are singletons; the top ten hold more than 8.5%. Alongside blood RNA obtained from unsorted whole blood, germline DNA was also extracted.

The sequenced material came from peripheral blood. V and J are TRBV5-4 and TRBJ1-2; D not resolved. This receptor was identified in a man aged 40-49 years with primary liver carcinoma and hepatitis B virus infection. The CDR3 spells CASSLDLGGYTF. For the CDR3, the DNA is TGTGCCAGCAGCTTGGACCTAGGGGGCTACACCTTC.